This TCR beta chain was sequenced in a study of T cell repertoires in cytomegalovirus infection. The V gene lost 0 bases and the J gene lost 5 bases, with 16 bases spanning the gap. The germline gives CDR1 SGHVS, CDR2 FQNEAQ. The CDR3 spans 16 residues. TCRdb re-called the reads through MiXCR, storing one row per CDR3 protein. The sample shows some 900,000 distinct CDR3 sequences, 32% of them seen only once. This clonotype occurred a few times. Its antigen is not identified. The genes are TRBV7-8 and TRBJ1-1; possible D gene TRBD1, 6 bases. This clonotype originated in a human donor in good health (CMV status not recorded). Some clones in this sample may be carry-over from other donors' samples. This material consisted of cultured CD8+ T cells from PBMCs, taken from culture after CMV antigen stimulation. CDR3 sequence reads: CASSLARGTGKTEAFF. CDR3 nucleotide sequence: TGTGCCAGCAGCTTAGCCCGTGGTACAGGGAAGACTGAAGCTTTCTTT. The full variable domain, its missing parts supplied by reference TRBV7-8 and TRBJ1-1, is GAGVSQSPRYKVAKRGQDVALRCDPISGHVSLFWYQQALGQGPEFLTYFQNEAQLDKSGLPSDRFFAERPEGSVSTLKIQRTQQEDSAVYLCASSLARGTGKTEAFFGQGTRLTVV.